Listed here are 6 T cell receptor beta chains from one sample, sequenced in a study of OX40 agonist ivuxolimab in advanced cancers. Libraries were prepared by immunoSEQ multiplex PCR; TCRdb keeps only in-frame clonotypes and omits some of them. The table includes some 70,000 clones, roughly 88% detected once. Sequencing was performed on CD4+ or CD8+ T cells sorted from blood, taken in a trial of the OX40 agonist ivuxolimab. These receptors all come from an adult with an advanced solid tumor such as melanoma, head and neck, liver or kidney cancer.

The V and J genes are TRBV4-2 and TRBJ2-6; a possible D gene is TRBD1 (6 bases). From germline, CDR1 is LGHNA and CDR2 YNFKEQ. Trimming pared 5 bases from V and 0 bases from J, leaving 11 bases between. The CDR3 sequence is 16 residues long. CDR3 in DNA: TGTGCCAGCAGCGTGGGACAAGGCTCTGGGGCCAACGTCCTGACTTTC. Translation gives CASSVGQGSGANVLTF.

CDR3 sequence (DNA): TGTGCCAGCAACAAACGATCTATGGCGGATACGAACACCGGGGAGCTGTTTTTT. Protein sequence: CASNKRSMADTNTGELFF. The chain couples TRBV7-9 to TRBJ2-2; no clear D gene. The V and J ends lost 7 bases and 0 bases respectively, with 21 bases between them. The germline V gene encodes CDR1 SEHNR and CDR2 FQNEAQ (reference sequence). This CDR3 is built from 18 residues.

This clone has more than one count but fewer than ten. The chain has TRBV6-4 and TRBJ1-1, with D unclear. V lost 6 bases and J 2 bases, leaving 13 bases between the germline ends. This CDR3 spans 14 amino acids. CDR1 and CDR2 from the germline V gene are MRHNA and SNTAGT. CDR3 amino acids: CASSRELGNTEAFF. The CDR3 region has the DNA TGTGCCAGCAGCCGGGAGTTGGGAAACACTGAAGCTTTCTTT.

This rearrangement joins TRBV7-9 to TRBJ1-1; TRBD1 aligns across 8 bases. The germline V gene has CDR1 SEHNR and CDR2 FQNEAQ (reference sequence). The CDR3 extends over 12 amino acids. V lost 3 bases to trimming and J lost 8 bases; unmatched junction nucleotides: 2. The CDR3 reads CASSFWTGEAFF. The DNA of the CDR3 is TGTGCCAGCAGCTTCTGGACAGGGGAAGCTTTCTTT.

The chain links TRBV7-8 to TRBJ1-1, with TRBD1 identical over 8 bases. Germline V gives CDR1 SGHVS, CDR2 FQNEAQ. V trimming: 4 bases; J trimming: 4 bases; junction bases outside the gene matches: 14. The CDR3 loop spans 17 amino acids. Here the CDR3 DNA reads TGTGCCAGCAGCTCATTAGGTCTCGAGGACAGGGCCACTGAAGCTTTCTTT. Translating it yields CASSSLGLEDRATEAFF.

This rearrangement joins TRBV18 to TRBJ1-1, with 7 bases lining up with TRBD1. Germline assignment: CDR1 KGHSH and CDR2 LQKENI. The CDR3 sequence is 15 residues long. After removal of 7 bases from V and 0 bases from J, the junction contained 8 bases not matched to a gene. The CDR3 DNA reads TGTGCCAGCTTTATTTCGACAGGGATGAACACTGAAGCTTTCTTT. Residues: CASFISTGMNTEAFF.